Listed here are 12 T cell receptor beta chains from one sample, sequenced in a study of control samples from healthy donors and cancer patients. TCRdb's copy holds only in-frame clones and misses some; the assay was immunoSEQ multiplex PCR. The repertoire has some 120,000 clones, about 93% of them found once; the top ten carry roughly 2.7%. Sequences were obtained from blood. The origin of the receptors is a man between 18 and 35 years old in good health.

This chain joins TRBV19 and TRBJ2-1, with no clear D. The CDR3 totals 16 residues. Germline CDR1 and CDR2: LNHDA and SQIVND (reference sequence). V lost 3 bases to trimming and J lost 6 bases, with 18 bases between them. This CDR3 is CASSMWWSGRSNEQFF. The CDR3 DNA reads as TGTGCCAGTAGTATGTGGTGGTCAGGTAGGAGCAATGAGCAGTTCTTC.

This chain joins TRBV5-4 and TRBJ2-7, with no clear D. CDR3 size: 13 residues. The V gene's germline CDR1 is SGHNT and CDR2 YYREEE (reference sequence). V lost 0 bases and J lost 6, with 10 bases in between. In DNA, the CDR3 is TGTGCCAGCAGCTTGGGGGATTTTGGCGAGCAGTACGTC. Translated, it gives CASSLGDFGEQYV.

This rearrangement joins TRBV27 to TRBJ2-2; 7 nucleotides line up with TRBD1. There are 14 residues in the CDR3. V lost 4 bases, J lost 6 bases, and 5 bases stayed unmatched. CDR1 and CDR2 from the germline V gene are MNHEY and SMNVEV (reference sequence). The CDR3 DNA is TGTGCCAGCAGTTCAGGGACAGACCCCGGGGAGCTGTTTTTT. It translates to CASSSGTDPGELFF.

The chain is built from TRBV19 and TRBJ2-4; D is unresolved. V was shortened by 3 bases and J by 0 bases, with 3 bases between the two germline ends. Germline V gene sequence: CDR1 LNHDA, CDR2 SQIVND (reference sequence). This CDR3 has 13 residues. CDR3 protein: CASSIQAKNIQYF. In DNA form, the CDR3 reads TGTGCCAGTAGTATTCAAGCCAAAAACATTCAGTACTTC.

CDR3 sequence (DNA): TGTGCCAGTAGTCCCTCGACGGGACAATATGGCTACACCTTC. Protein sequence: CASSPSTGQYGYTF. The rearrangement uses TRBV19 and TRBJ1-2, with D maybe TRBD1 (6 bases). CDR1 is LNHDA and CDR2 is SQIVND in the germline V gene (reference sequence). The V and J ends lost 5 bases and 5 bases respectively, with 15 bases between them. The CDR3 spans 14 residues.

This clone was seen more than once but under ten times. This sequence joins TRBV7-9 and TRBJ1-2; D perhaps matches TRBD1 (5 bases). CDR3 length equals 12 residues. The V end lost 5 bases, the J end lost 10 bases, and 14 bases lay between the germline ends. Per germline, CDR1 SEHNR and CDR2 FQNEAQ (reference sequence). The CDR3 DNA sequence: TGTGCCAGCAGCAACCGGGACCGGCACTACACCTTC. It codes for CASSNRDRHYTF.

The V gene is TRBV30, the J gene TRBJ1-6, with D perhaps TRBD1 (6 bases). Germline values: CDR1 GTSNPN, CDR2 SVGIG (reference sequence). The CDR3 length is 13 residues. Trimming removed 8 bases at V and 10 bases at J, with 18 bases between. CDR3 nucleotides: TGTGCCCACACCCGGAACAGGGACTCACCCCTCCACTTT. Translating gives CAHTRNRDSPLHF.

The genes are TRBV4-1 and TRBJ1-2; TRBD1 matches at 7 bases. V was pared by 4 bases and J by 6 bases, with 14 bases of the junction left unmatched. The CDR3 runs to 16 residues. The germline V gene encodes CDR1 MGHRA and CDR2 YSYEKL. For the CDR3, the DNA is TGCGCCAGCAGCCCTACACAACAGGGGCTGGGCCATGGCTACACCTTC. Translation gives CASSPTQQGLGHGYTF.

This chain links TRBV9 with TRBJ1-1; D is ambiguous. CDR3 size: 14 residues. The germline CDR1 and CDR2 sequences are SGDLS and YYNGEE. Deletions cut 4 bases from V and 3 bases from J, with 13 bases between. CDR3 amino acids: CASSPRVSDTEAFF. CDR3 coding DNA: TGTGCCAGCAGCCCCCGGGTCTCGGACACTGAAGCTTTCTTT. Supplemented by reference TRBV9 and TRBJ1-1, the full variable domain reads DSGVTQTPKHLITATGQRVTLRCSPRSGDLSVYWYQQSLDQGLQFLIQYYNGEERAKGNILERFSAQQFPDLHSELNLSSLELGDSALYFCASSPRVSDTEAFFGQGTRLTVV.

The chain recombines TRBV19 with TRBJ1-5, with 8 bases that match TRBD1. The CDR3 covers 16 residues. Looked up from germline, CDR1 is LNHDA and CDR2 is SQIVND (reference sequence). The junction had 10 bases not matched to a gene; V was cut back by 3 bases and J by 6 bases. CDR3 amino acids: CASSMMRQGLGQPQHF. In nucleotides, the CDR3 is TGTGCCAGTAGTATGATGAGACAGGGGCTGGGTCAGCCCCAGCATTTT.

CDR3: CASSYAGYEQYF. The CDR3 coding sequence is TGTGCCAGCTCTTACGCGGGCTACGAGCAGTACTTC. J is TRBJ2-7 and V is TRBV27; a weak D match, TRBD2 (5 bases). This CDR3 has 12 amino acids. Germline CDR1 MNHEY, CDR2 SMNVEV (reference sequence). The germline V and J ends were trimmed by 8 bases and 3 bases, with 11 bases remaining between them.

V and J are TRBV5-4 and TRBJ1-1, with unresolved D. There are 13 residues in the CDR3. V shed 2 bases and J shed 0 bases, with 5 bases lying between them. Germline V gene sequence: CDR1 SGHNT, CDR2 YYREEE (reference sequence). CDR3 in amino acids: CASSFNLNTEAFF. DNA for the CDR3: TGTGCCAGCAGCTTCAACCTGAACACTGAAGCTTTCTTT. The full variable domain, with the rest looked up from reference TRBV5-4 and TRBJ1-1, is ETGVTQSPTHLIKTRGQQVTLRCSSQSGHNTVSWYQQALGQGPQFIFQYYREEENGRGNFPPRFSGLQFPNYSSELNVNALELDDSALYLCASSFNLNTEAFFGQGTRLTVV.